Listed here is a single T cell receptor (beta chain). These data are taken from a study of shared clonotypes between healthy human individuals. CDR1 SGDLS and CDR2 YYNGEE come from the germline V gene. Trimming took 4 bases from V and 2 from J; bases not matched to a gene: 10. The CDR3 has 17 residues. Method: immunoSEQ multiplex PCR; TCRdb's copy keeps in-frame clones and lacks some. The table records around 2.5 million clones, 93% of them present only once. The sequenced sample was naive CD4+ T cells from PBMCs. Subset reported: CD45RA+ positively selected. This chain connects TRBV9 to TRBJ2-2, with 8 positions matching TRBD2. The clonotype was recovered from a man younger than 35 in good health. Some clones in this sample may be carry-over from other donors' samples. The CDR3 loop reads CASSFGLADGNTGELFF. The CDR3, as DNA: TGTGCCAGCAGCTTCGGACTAGCAGACGGTAACACCGGGGAGCTGTTTTTT. Complete variable domain (other parts from reference TRBV9 and TRBJ2-2): DSGVTQTPKHLITATGQRVTLRCSPRSGDLSVYWYQQSLDQGLQFLIQYYNGEERAKGNILERFSAQQFPDLHSELNLSSLELGDSALYFCASSFGLADGNTGELFFGEGSRLTVL.